This TCR beta chain emerged from a study of Ad26.COV2.S vaccination and SARS-CoV-2 variants. Concerning this clone: The antigen is unknown.

This CDR3 has 16 residues. Germline V gene sequence: CDR1 SGHRS, CDR2 YFSETQ. Trimming at V came to 5 bases and at J to 4 bases, leaving 7 bases not matched to a gene. The protocol was immunoSEQ multiplex PCR, while the TCRdb copy is restricted to in-frame clones and leaves out a portion. The repertoire includes tens of thousands of clones, around 83% of them detected once, and about half sits in the top ten. Whole-study findings and limits: Responses of spike-specific T cells (both CD8+ and CD4+) reportedly showed substantial breadth after vaccination.

The sequencing here drew on peripheral blood, taken after recovery from COVID-19. This receptor was identified in a human donor who had recovered from COVID-19. The chain couples TRBV5-1 to TRBJ2-3, with 13 bases fitting TRBD2. The CDR3 region is CASSFRTSGSADTQYF. The CDR3 DNA reads as TGCGCCAGCAGTTTCCGGACTAGCGGGAGTGCAGATACGCAGTATTTT.